The rows below give T cell receptor beta chains drawn from one sample of a study of T cell repertoires in urothelial bladder cancer. Sequenced by immunoSEQ multiplex PCR; TCRdb stores in-frame clones only, minus some. Counted here are about 13,000 clones, 66% occurring once; the ten biggest clones make up about 8.1%. Source material: tumor-infiltrating cells from bladder cancer. Receptors originate from a human donor with urothelial carcinoma. The CDR3 runs from the conserved cysteine through the conserved F or W. The D gene is left open where the match is weak. The size entry is marked missing in some rows and otherwise reads once, few, many or a size class.

>.|TRBJ2-5|TRBV9|TRBD1
TGTGCCAGCAGCGCGGGGACAGCGCTAGGCACCCAGTACTTC
CASSAGTALGTQYF
>.|TRBJ1-3|TRBV7-9|.
TGTGCCAGCAGCTCGCCTTTCGGATCTGGAAACACCATATATTTT
CASSSPFGSGNTIYF
>few|TRBJ1-1|TRBV5-1|.
TGCGCCAGCAGCTTTTCAGGGGTCACTGAAGCTTTCTTT
CASSFSGVTEAFF
>.|TRBJ2-7|TRBV9|.
TGTGCCAGCAGCGTAGGAGAGAGACCTACCTACGAGCAGTACTTC
CASSVGERPTYEQYF
>few|TRBJ1-1|TRBV29-1|.
TGCAGCGTTGTTAAGTATGGGGGCGGCACTGAAGCTTTCTTT
CSVVKYGGGTEAFF
>.|TRBJ2-1|TRBV6-5|TRBD1
TGTGCCAGCAGTCCTACAGGGGGCGCCTACAATGAGCAGTTCTTC
CASSPTGGAYNEQFF
>.|TRBJ2-2|TRBV29-1|.
TGCAGCGTTGAGGAAGGGGGGGCGAACACCGGGGAGCTGTTTTTT
CSVEEGGANTGELFF
>few|TRBJ1-4|TRBV30|.
TGTGCCTGGAGTCTCCCCCCCTGGGGTGAAAAACTGTTTTTT
CAWSLPPWGEKLFF
>.|TRBJ2-3|TRBV12-5|.
TGTGCTAGTGGTTTAGACATTAGCACAGATACGCAGTATTTT
CASGLDISTDTQYF
>.|TRBJ1-1|TRBV5-1|.
TGCGCCAGCAGACTAAACACGGGCACTGAAGCTTTCTTT
CASRLNTGTEAFF
>.|TRBJ1-2|TRBV7-9|.
TGTGCCAGCAGCTTAATCACCCCCGGACAGACCACCTTC
CASSLITPGQTTF
>.|TRBJ2-7|TRBV4-1|.
TGCGCCAGCAGCCAGCTAGGTTCCGGGACAAGGGACCTCTACGAGCAGTACTTC
CASSQLGSGTRDLYEQYF
>.|TRBJ2-7|TRBV11-1|.
TGTGCCAGCAGCTTCGACAGAGATTACGAGCAGTACTTC
CASSFDRDYEQYF
>few|TRBJ1-5|TRBV27|TRBD1
TGTGCCAGCAGTTTATCTCCTAATTGGGGACAGGGGGATCAGCCCCAGCATTTT
CASSLSPNWGQGDQPQHF
>.|TRBJ1-2|TRBV6-5|TRBD1
TGTGCCAGCAGTTCCGGGACAGTCTATGGCTACACCTTC
CASSSGTVYGYTF
>.|TRBJ1-5|TRBV12-5|TRBD1
TGTGCTAGTGGTTTAGGGACAGGGGAAGCTCAGCCCCAGCATTTT
CASGLGTGEAQPQHF
>.|TRBJ2-2|TRBV29-1|.
TGCAGCGTCGGCCCAGGGGCGGGCACCGGGGAGCTGTTTTTT
CSVGPGAGTGELFF
>.|TRBJ2-5|TRBV6-5|TRBD1
TGTGCCAGCAGTTACCAGGCAGAGGGGGCAGGGACCCAGTACTTC
CASSYQAEGAGTQYF
>.|TRBJ1-1|TRBV5-1|.
TGCGCCAGCAGCTTCTCCGGGGTCACTGAAGCTTTCTTT
CASSFSGVTEAFF
>few|TRBJ2-3|TRBV7-2|.
TGTGCCAGCAGTTCTTCCACAGATACGCAGTATTTT
CASSSSTDTQYF
>once|TRBJ2-5|TRBV7-2|.
TGTGCCAGCAGCCTTACTGGGTTTTCGGGGTTGGGGGAGACCCAGTACTTC
CASSLTGFSGLGETQYF
>.|TRBJ2-3|TRBV5-8|.
TGTGCCAGCGGGGGGAGCACAGATACGCAGTATTTT
CASGGSTDTQYF
>once|TRBJ2-7|TRBV7-2|.
TGTGCCAGCAGCTTAGGACGGTCACACTCCGAGCAGTACTTC
CASSLGRSHSEQYF
>.|TRBJ1-1|TRBV29-1|TRBD1
TGCAGCGTTTCTACCGGGACAGGAGCCACTGAAGCTTTCTTT
CSVSTGTGATEAFF
>.|TRBJ2-3|TRBV30|TRBD2
TGTGCCTGGTCGCGGCCGTGGACTAGCACCTCGACAGATACGCAGTATTTT
CAWSRPWTSTSTDTQYF
>.|TRBJ2-1|TRBV7-6|.
TGTGCCAGCAGGGAGGGCCCCTACAATGAGCAGTTCTTC
CASREGPYNEQFF
>.|TRBJ2-3|TRBV9|.
TGTGCCAGCAGCTCTAGGGTCAGCACAGATACGCAGTATTTT
CASSSRVSTDTQYF
>.|TRBJ1-2|TRBV5-6|.
TGTGCCAGCAGCTTGGCTGGCAGGGCCGGGGAGAATGGCTACACCTTC
CASSLAGRAGENGYTF
>.|TRBJ2-6|TRBV11-2|.
TGTGCCAGCAGCTTAGGGGTCTCTGGGGCCAACGTCCTGACTTTC
CASSLGVSGANVLTF
>once|TRBJ2-4|TRBV11-3|TRBD2
TGTGCCAGCAGCTTGAAGCGACTAGCGGGGGCTAGATTAGCCAAAAACATTCAGTACTTC
CASSLKRLAGARLAKNIQYF
>.|TRBJ1-1|TRBV14|.
TGTGCCAGCAGCCCGCCCGGCGCGACCGGCAACACTGAAGCTTTCTTT
CASSPPGATGNTEAFF
>medium-sized|TRBJ1-4|TRBV6-6|.
TGTGCCAGCAGTTACTGGGTTGGGGGTGAAAAACTGTTTTTT
CASSYWVGGEKLFF
>.|TRBJ2-1|TRBV6-4|TRBD2
TGTGCCAGCAGTTTACTAGCGGGGGCCCCGATGTTCTTC
CASSLLAGAPMFF
>.|TRBJ2-3|TRBV9|.
TGTGCCAGCAGCGTAGGCGATAGGGGGGAGAGAGATACGCAGTATTTT
CASSVGDRGERDTQYF
>few|TRBJ1-2|TRBV6-1|.
TGTGCCAGCAGTTCTTCTCCTAACTATGGCTACACCTTC
CASSSSPNYGYTF
>few|TRBJ1-2|TRBV7-9|TRBD1
TGTGCCAGCAGCGGCCTGGACAGGGGGAACTATGGCTACACCTTC
CASSGLDRGNYGYTF
>few|TRBJ2-5|TRBV4-1|.
TGCGCCAGCAGCCAAGAGGCGGGGTATCAGGGGATGAGGGAGACCCAGTACTTC
CASSQEAGYQGMRETQYF